This T cell receptor beta chain was sequenced for a study of blood T cell repertoires in COVID-19. As for the study in general: The study drew acute and convalescent COVID-19 samples from the United States, Italy and Spain. Sources were T cells, B-cell-depleted T cells, or PBMCs; the material itself was cDNA or gDNA.

Sequencing used immunoSEQ multiplex PCR; TCRdb keeps in-frame clones, though not all of them. The table includes under 130,000 clones, more than 75% detected once. This CDR3 contains 16 residues. Germline V gene lookup returns CDR1 SGDLS and CDR2 YYNGEE. The junction had 9 bases not matched to a gene; V was cut back by 3 bases and J by 2 bases. The V gene is TRBV9, the J gene TRBJ2-3; 7 positions agree with TRBD1. Source material: peripheral blood. The clonotype originates from a human donor in a cohort sampled during active COVID-19. The CDR3 DNA follows: TGTGCCAGCAGCGAAAAACGGACAGGACCCACAGATACGCAGTATTTT. Amino acid sequence: CASSEKRTGPTDTQYF.